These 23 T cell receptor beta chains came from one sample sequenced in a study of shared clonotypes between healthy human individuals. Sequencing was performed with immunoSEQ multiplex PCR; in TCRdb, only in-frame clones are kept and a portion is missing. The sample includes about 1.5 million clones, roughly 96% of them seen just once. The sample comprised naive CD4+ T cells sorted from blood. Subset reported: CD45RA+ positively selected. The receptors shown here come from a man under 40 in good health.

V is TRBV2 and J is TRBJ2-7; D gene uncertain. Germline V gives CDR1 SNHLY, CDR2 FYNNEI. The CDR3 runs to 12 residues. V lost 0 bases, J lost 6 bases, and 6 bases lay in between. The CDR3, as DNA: TGTGCCAGCAGTGAAGCCTGGCCCGAGCAGTACTTC. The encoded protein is CASSEAWPEQYF.

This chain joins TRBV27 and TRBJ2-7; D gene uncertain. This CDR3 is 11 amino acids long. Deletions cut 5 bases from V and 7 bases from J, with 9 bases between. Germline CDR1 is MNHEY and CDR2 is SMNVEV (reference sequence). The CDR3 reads CASSQSGEQYF. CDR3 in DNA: TGTGCCAGCAGTCAATCCGGGGAGCAGTACTTC.

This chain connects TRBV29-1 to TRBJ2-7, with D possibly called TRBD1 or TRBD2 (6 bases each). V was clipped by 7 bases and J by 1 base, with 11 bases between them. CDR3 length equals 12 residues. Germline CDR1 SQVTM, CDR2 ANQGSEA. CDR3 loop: CSGGAGSYEQYF. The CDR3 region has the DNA TGCAGCGGGGGGGCAGGGTCCTACGAGCAGTACTTC.

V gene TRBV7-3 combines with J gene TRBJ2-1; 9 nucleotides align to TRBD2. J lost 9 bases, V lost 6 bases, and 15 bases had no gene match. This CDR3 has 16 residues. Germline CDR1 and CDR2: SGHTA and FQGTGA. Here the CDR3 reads CASSHPGVAGVGEQFF. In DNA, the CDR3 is TGTGCCAGCAGTCATCCCGGGGTAGCGGGAGTAGGTGAGCAGTTCTTC.

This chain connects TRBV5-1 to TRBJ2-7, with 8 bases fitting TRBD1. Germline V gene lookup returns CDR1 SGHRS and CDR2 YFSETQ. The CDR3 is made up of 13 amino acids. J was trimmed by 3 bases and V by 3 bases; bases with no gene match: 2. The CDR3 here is CASSYDRGYEQYF. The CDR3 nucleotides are TGCGCCAGCAGCTACGACAGGGGCTACGAGCAGTACTTC.

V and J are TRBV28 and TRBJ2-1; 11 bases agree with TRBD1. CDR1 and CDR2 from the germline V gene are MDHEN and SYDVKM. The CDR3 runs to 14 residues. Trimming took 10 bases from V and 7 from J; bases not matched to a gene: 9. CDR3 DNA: TGTGCCACCCAACGGACAGGGGGCCCTAATGAGCAGTTCTTC. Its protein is CATQRTGGPNEQFF.

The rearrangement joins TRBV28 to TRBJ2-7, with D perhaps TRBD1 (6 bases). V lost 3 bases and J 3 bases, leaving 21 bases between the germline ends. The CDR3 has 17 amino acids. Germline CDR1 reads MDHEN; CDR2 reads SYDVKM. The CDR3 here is CASSFHRDPRLLYEQYF. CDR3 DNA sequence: TGTGCCAGCAGTTTCCACAGGGACCCACGGCTCCTCTACGAGCAGTACTTC.

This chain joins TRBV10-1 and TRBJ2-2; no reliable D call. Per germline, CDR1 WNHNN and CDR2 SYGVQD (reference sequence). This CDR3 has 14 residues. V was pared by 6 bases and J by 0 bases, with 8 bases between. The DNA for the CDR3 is TGCGCCAGCAGATCTGGGTCGAACACCGGGGAGCTGTTTTTT. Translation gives CASRSGSNTGELFF.

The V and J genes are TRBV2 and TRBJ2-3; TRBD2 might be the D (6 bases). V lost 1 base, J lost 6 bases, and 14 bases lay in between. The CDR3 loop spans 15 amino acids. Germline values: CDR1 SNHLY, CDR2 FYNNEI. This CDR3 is CASSEVAASFDTQYF. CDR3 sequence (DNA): TGTGCCAGCAGTGAAGTAGCGGCCAGTTTCGATACGCAGTATTTT.

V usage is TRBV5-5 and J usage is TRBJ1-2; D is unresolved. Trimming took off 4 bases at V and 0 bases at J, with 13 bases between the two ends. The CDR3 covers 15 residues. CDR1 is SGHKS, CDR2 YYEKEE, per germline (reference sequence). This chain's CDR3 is CASSPWTDTNYGYTF. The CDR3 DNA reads TGTGCCAGCAGCCCGTGGACGGATACTAACTATGGCTACACCTTC.

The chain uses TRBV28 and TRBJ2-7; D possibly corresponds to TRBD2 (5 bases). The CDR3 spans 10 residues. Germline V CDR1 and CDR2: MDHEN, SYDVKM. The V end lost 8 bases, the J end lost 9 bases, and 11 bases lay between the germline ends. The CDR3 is CASAGAGQYF. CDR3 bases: TGTGCCAGCGCCGGTGCGGGGCAGTACTTC.

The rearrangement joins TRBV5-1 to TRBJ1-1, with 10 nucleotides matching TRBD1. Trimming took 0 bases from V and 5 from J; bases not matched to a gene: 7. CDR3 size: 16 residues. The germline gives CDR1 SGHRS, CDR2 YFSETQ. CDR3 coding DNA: TGCGCCAGCAGCTTGGCCGGGACAGGGGCAGAAACTGAAGCTTTCTTT. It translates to CASSLAGTGAETEAFF.

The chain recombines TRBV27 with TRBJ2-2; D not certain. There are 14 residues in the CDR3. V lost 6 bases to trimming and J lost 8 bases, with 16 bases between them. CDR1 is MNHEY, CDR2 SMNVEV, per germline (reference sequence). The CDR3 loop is CASSRTLDPGELFF. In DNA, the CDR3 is TGTGCCAGCAGCCGAACGTTAGACCCGGGGGAGCTGTTTTTT.

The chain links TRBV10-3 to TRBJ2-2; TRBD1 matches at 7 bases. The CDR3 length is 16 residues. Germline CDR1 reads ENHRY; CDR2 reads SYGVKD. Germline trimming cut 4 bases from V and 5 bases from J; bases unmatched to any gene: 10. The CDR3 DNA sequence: TGTGCCATCAGTGCCAGCCGACAGGGTGGGACCGGGGAGCTGTTTTTT. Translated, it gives CAISASRQGGTGELFF.

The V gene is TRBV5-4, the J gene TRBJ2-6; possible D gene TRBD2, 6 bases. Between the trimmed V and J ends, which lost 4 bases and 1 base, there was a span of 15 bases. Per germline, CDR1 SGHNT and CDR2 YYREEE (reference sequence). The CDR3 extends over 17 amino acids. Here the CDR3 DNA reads TGTGCCAGCAGCGGAGGGACTGTCTTATCTGGGGCCAACGTCCTGACTTTC. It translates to CASSGGTVLSGANVLTF. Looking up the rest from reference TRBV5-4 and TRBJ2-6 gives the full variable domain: ETGVTQSPTHLIKTRGQQVTLRCSSQSGHNTVSWYQQALGQGPQFIFQYYREEENGRGNFPPRFSGLQFPNYSSELNVNALELDDSALYLCASSGGTVLSGANVLTFGAGSRLTVL.

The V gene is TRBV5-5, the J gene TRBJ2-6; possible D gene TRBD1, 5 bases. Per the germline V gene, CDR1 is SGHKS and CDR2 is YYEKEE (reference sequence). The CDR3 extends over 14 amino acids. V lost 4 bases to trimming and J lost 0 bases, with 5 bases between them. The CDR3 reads CASSQGSGANVLTF. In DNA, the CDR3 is TGTGCCAGCAGCCAGGGCTCTGGGGCCAACGTCCTGACTTTC. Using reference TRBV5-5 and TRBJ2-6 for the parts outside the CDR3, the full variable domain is DAGVTQSPTHLIKTRGQQVTLRCSPISGHKSVSWYQQVLGQGPQFIFQYYEKEERGRGNFPDRFSARQFPNYSSELNVNALLLGDSALYLCASSQGSGANVLTFGAGSRLTVL.

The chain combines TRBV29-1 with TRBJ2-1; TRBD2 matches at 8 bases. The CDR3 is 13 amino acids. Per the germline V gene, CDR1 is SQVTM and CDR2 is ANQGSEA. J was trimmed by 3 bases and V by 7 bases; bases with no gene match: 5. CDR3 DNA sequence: TGCAGCGGGACGGGGGGGCGCTACAATGAGCAGTTCTTC. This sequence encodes CSGTGGRYNEQFF.

This CDR3 reads CASSLVTAVEETQYF. The DNA for the CDR3 is TGTGCCAGCAGCTTGGTAACAGCGGTGGAAGAGACCCAGTACTTC. The chain couples TRBV5-6 to TRBJ2-5; maybe TRBD2 (5 bases). Trimming stripped 0 bases from V and 3 bases from J, with 12 bases between. Germline lookup yields CDR1 SGHDT and CDR2 YYEEEE. The CDR3 extends over 15 amino acids. Full variable domain (missing parts from reference TRBV5-6 and TRBJ2-5): DAGVTQSPTHLIKTRGQQVTLRCSPKSGHDTVSWYQQALGQGPQFIFQYYEEEERQRGNFPDRFSGHQFPNYSSELNVNALLLGDSALYLCASSLVTAVEETQYFGPGTRLLVL.

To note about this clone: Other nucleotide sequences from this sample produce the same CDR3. The CDR3 spells CASSIGQNSNQPQHF. CDR3 bases: TGTGCCAGTAGTATCGGCCAAAATAGCAATCAGCCCCAGCATTTT. The rearrangement joins TRBV19 to TRBJ1-5, with D uncertain. CDR3 length equals 15 residues. V shed 3 bases and J shed 0 bases, with 9 bases lying between them. The germline gives CDR1 LNHDA, CDR2 SQIVND (reference sequence).

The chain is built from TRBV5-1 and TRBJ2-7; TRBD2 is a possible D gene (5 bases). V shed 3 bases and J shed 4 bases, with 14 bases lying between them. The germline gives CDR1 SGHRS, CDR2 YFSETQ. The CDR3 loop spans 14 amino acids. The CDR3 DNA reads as TGCGCCAGCAGCTCAGGACCCGGGGATTACGAGCAGTACTTC. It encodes CASSSGPGDYEQYF.

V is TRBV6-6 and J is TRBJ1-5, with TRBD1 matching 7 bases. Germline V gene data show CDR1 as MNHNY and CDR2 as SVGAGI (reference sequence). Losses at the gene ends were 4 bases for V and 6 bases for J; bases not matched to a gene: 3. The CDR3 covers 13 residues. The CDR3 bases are TGTGCCAGCAGTTTAAGGGGGCTTCAGCCCCAGCATTTT. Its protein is CASSLRGLQPQHF.

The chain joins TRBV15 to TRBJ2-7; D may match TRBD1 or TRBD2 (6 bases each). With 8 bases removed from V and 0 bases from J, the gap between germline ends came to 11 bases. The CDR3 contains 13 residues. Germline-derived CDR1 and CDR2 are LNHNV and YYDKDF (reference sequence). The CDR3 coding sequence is TGTGCCACCCGAGGGGGAGGCTCCTACGAGCAGTACTTC. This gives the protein CATRGGGSYEQYF.

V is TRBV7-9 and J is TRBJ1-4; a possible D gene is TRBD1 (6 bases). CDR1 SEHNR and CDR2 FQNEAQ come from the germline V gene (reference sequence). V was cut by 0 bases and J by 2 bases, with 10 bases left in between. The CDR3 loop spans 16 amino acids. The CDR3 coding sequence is TGTGCCAGCAGCTTAGCTCGGGGGGCCACTAATGAAAAACTGTTTTTT. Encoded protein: CASSLARGATNEKLFF.